Listed here are 3 T cell receptor beta chains from one sample, sequenced in a study of CXCR3-negative and CXCR3-positive naive CD8 T cells. General study points: TRB CDR3 hydrophobicity was greater in CXCR3-positive naive cells than in CXCR3-negative naive cells.

No antigen has been assigned to these receptors. UMI labels and 5' RACE were used to prepare the TRB cDNA libraries. No DNA is given; TCRdb re-called the 5' RACE reads and lists each CDR3 protein once. The record lists roughly 100,000 distinct CDR3 sequences, of which the ten most abundant hold roughly 0.4%. Sequences were obtained from naive CXCR3+ CD8+ T cells from blood. The subset here: CD45RO-CCR7+CD27+CD95- naive CD8+ T cells expressing CXCR3 (TNR3+). Source of these receptors: a human donor in good health. Some clones in this sample may be carry-over from other donors' samples.

The rearrangement links TRBV10-3 to TRBJ1-2; the D call from TCRdb, TRBD1, cannot be confirmed without DNA. Germline V gives CDR1 ENHRY, CDR2 SYGVKD. The CDR3 covers 17 residues. The CDR3 loop is CAISESPDRGRLDGYTF.

The chain is built from TRBV2 and TRBJ2-2; TCRdb names TRBD1, which stays unverified in the absence of DNA. CDR1 and CDR2 from the germline V gene are SNHLY and FYNNEI. CDR3 length: 18 amino acids. Here the CDR3 reads CASSALLTVNLNTGELFF.

The chain is built from TRBV29-1 and TRBJ2-7. The CDR3 length is 13 residues. The V gene's germline CDR1 is SQVTM and CDR2 ANQGSEA. The CDR3: CSVEDRLSYEQYF.